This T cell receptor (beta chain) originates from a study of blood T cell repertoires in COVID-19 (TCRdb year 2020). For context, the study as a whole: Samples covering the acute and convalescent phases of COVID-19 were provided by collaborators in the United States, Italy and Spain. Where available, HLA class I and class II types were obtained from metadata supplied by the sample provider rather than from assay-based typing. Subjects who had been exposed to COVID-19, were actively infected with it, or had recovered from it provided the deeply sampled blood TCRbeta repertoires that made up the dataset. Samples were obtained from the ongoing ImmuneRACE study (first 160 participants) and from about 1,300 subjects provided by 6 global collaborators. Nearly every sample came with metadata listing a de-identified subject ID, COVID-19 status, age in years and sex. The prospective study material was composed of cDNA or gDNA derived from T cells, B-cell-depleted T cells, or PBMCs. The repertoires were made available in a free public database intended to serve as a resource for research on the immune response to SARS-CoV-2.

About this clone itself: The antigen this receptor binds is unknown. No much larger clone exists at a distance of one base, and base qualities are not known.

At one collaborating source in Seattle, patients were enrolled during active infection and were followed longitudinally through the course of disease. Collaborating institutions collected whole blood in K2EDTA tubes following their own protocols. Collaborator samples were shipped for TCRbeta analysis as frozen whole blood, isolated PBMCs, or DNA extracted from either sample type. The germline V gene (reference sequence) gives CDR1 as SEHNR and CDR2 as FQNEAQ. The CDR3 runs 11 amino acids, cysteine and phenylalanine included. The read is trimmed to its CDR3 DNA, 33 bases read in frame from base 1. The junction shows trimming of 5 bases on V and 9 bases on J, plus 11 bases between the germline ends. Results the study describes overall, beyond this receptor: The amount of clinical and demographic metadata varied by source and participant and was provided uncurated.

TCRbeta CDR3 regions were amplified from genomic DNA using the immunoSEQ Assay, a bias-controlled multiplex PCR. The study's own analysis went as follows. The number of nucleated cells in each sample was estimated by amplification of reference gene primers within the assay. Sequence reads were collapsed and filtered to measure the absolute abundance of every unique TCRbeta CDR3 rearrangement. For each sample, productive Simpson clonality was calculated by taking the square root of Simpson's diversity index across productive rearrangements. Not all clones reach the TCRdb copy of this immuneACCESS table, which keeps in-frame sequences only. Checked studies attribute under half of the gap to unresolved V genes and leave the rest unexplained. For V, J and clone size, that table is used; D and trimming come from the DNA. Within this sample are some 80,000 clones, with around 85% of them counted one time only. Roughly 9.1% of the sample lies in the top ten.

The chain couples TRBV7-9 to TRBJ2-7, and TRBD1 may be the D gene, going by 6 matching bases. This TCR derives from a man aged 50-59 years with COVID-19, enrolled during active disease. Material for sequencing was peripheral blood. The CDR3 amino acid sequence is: CASSQTTGQYF. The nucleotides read TGTGCCAGCAGCCAGACGACAGGGCAGTACTTC.